Below, one T cell receptor beta chain is given with its context. Its antigen is as yet unknown. A read error is likely, as this CDR3 ends without the conserved phenylalanine or tryptophan. No DNA is shown, since the ends of the CDR3 on it are uncertain; the CDR3 is the one TCRdb lists. This entry is derived from a study of molecular identifiers for immune sequencing clone quantification. Study outcomes and limitations: Sharing of a barcode by identical TCR molecules could cause highly expanded clone sizes to be underestimated. Spiked Jurkat TCR RNA equivalent to one cell was reportedly detectable in approximately 970,000 naive cells.

Sorting captured naive CD8 T cells as CD8+CD4-CCR7+CD45RA+. Germline CDR1 is SNHLY and CDR2 is FYNNEI. The CDR3 spans 12 amino acids, including both terminal residues. It was with previously described methods and listed TCR primers that bulk TCR libraries were made. Each CDR3 protein gets one entry after TCRdb re-called the PCR reads with MiXCR. The sample includes a few hundred thousand distinct CDR3 sequences, roughly 24% seen only once; the top ten take about 0.7%. Sequencing used naive CD8+ T cells from blood, with Jurkat cell RNA spiked in. The subset: FACS-sorted CD8+CD4-CCR7+CD45RA+ naive T cells. The genes are TRBV2 and TRBJ1-5; TRBD1 is taken as the D call from the table, unchecked against the DNA. The sequence was collected from a human donor in good health. Some libraries in this study had Jurkat cell RNA spiked in. CDR3 protein: CASSDVQGDLYG.